These T cell receptor beta chains were read from a single sample in a study of cytomegalovirus exposure and HLA in healthy donors. The data were produced by immunoSEQ multiplex PCR, yet TCRdb's version contains in-frame clones alone and is incomplete. In the table there are over 85,000 clones, 75% to 90% of which are singletons. The material sequenced was PBMCs. The receptors shown here come from a man aged 40-50 years in good health and CMV-seronegative. Each CDR3 is given with its conserved first and last residue. Fields, in order: CDR3 protein, CDR3 DNA, clone size, D gene, J gene, V gene. A D gene is named only where the DNA matches it firmly. Part of the rows lack a size; the others show once, few, many or a class for expanded clones.

CASSSLGGGYGYTF | TGTGCCAGCAGCTCACTTGGGGGAGGATATGGCTACACCTTC | once | - | TRBJ1-2 | TRBV11-2
CASGHGNRGAKNIQYF | TGTGCTAGTGGCCACGGAAACAGGGGAGCCAAAAACATTCAGTACTTC | - | TRBD1 | TRBJ2-4 | TRBV12-5
CASGQGAYNEQFF | TGTGCCAGTGGACAGGGGGCGTACAATGAGCAGTTCTTC | - | TRBD1 | TRBJ2-1 | TRBV6-4
CASSLVFSLDSYEQYF | TGCGCCAGCAGCTTGGTTTTCAGTCTCGACTCCTACGAGCAGTACTTC | few | - | TRBJ2-7 | TRBV5-1
CASSPTGPSSYEQYF | TGTGCCAGCAGCCCTACGGGTCCCAGCTCCTACGAGCAGTACTTC | - | - | TRBJ2-7 | TRBV6-5
CASRTQGPATNEKLFF | TGTGCCAGCAGAACGCAGGGGCCCGCAACTAATGAAAAACTGTTTTTT | once | - | TRBJ1-4 | TRBV2
CASSSGGEGTGNEQYF | TGTGCCAGCAGCTCCGGGGGGGAGGGAACAGGGAACGAGCAGTACTTC | - | TRBD2 | TRBJ2-7 | TRBV7-8
CAWGLLAEAFF | TGTGCCTGGGGGCTACTCGCTGAAGCTTTCTTT | - | - | TRBJ1-1 | TRBV30
CASSSGTVAKNIQYF | TGTGCCAGCAGCTCCGGGACAGTAGCCAAAAACATTCAGTACTTC | once | TRBD1 | TRBJ2-4 | TRBV5-8
CASRREGSTGELFF | TGTGCCAGCAGAAGAGAAGGGAGCACCGGGGAGCTGTTTTTT | few | - | TRBJ2-2 | TRBV6-6
CASSPRTGGNSPLHF | TGCGCCAGCAGCCCGCGGACAGGGGGAAATTCACCCCTCCACTTT | - | TRBD1 | TRBJ1-6 | TRBV4-3
CASSFTSSYNSPLHF | TGTGCCAGCAGCTTTACGAGCTCCTATAATTCACCCCTCCACTTT | - | - | TRBJ1-6 | TRBV5-4
CASSIGGLETQYF | TGTGCCAGCAGTATTGGGGGCTTGGAGACCCAGTACTTC | - | - | TRBJ2-5 | TRBV6-6
CASRRTGLMQETQYF | TGTGCCAGCAGAAGGACAGGGCTTATGCAAGAGACCCAGTACTTC | - | TRBD1 | TRBJ2-5 | TRBV2